These 17 T cell receptor beta chains were sequenced from one sample in a study of identifying expanded T cells in peripheral blood. TCRdb's copy holds only in-frame clones and misses some; the assay was immunoSEQ multiplex PCR. The table records some 91,000 clones, more than 70% of them present only once. Sequenced: blood. The receptors stem from a person aged 18-69 years in good health.

The J gene is TRBJ1-5, the V gene TRBV6-6, with no clear D. Trimming stripped 4 bases from V and 2 bases from J, with 15 bases between. The germline V gene has CDR1 MNHNY and CDR2 SVGAGI (reference sequence). The length of the CDR3 is 16 residues. CDR3 protein: CASSSWSPGGNQPQHF. The DNA of the CDR3 is TGTGCCAGCAGTTCCTGGTCCCCTGGGGGCAATCAGCCCCAGCATTTT.

V is TRBV6-7 and J is TRBJ1-5; D uncertain. TRBV6-7 is an ORF; its function is uncertain. This CDR3 is 15 amino acids long. V was shortened by 4 bases and J by 6 bases, with 16 bases between the two germline ends. The CDR3 is CASSSLRAGSQPQHF. The CDR3 bases are TGTGCCAGCAGTTCCTTGCGGGCTGGTAGTCAGCCCCAGCATTTT.

In DNA form, the CDR3 reads TGTGCCAGCAGCGTAGGAGGACAGGGTCGATACGAGCAGTACTTC. Its protein is CASSVGGQGRYEQYF. V gene TRBV9 combines with J gene TRBJ2-7, with TRBD1 matching 8 bases. Germline trimming cut 0 bases from V and 4 bases from J; bases unmatched to any gene: 6. In germline, CDR1 is SGDLS, CDR2 YYNGEE. This CDR3 is 15 amino acids long.

The rearrangement links TRBV19 to TRBJ1-1; no clear D. V shed 5 bases and J shed 4 bases, with 20 bases lying between them. Per the germline V gene, CDR1 is LNHDA and CDR2 is SQIVND (reference sequence). The CDR3 runs to 16 residues. CDR3 sequence (DNA): TGTGCCAGTAGTGGTACGCGGTCGGCGGAAGCCACTGAAGCTTTCTTT. It yields the protein CASSGTRSAEATEAFF.

The chain employs TRBV13 and TRBJ2-3, with D maybe TRBD2 (7 bases). Germline loops: CDR1 PRHDT, CDR2 FYEKMQ (reference sequence). The CDR3 consists of 16 residues. The V gene lost 2 bases and the J gene lost 1 base, with 13 bases spanning the gap. The CDR3 sequence: CASSLTSGGRTDTQYF. The CDR3 DNA is TGTGCCAGCAGCTTAACGTCGGGGGGCCGCACAGATACGCAGTATTTT.

This clone is categorized as medium-sized. The chain combines TRBV6-4 with TRBJ2-1; 10 bases fit TRBD2. Germline-derived CDR1 and CDR2 are MRHNA and SNTAGT. Losses at the gene ends were 0 bases for V and 8 bases for J; bases not matched to a gene: 4. The CDR3 runs to 15 residues. The CDR3 is CASSDSASGSDEQFF. The CDR3 nucleotides read TGTGCCAGCAGTGACTCGGCTAGCGGGAGCGATGAGCAGTTCTTC.

The chain has TRBV5-4 and TRBJ1-5; 8 bases are a match to TRBD1. The trim removed 4 bases at V and 6 bases at J, leaving 9 bases unmatched. This CDR3 contains 15 residues. CDR1 SGHNT and CDR2 YYREEE come from the germline V gene (reference sequence). CDR3 region: CASSPWDRRGQPQHF. In nucleotides, the CDR3 is TGTGCCAGCAGCCCCTGGGACAGGAGAGGTCAGCCCCAGCATTTT.

V usage is TRBV2 and J usage is TRBJ2-7; D not resolved. CDR3 length: 11 residues. Germline loops: CDR1 SNHLY, CDR2 FYNNEI. Between the trimmed V and J ends, which lost 2 bases and 6 bases, there was a span of 5 bases. This CDR3 is CASSERAEQYF. As DNA, the CDR3 is TGTGCCAGCAGTGAAAGGGCCGAGCAGTACTTC.

The chain combines TRBV4-1 with TRBJ2-7; D is perhaps TRBD2 (5 bases). CDR1 is MGHRA and CDR2 is YSYEKL in the germline V gene. The V end was cut by 1 base, the J end by 5 bases, with 21 bases between. The CDR3 totals 17 residues. For the CDR3, the DNA is TGCGCCAGCAGCCAAGGTTACCCGGCACTTAGCGCGGACGAGCAGTACTTC. Its protein is CASSQGYPALSADEQYF.

This chain connects TRBV19 to TRBJ2-3; no definite D call. Looked up from germline, CDR1 is LNHDA and CDR2 is SQIVND (reference sequence). CDR3 size: 14 residues. V gave up 3 bases and J gave up 1 base, with 8 bases separating them. CDR3 sequence: CASSILTGTDTQYF. The CDR3 bases are TGTGCCAGTAGTATCCTAACAGGCACAGATACGCAGTATTTT.

About this clone: The sample holds other DNA sequences that translate to the same CDR3. The V and J genes are TRBV5-1 and TRBJ1-5; no reliable D call. From germline, CDR1 is SGHRS and CDR2 YFSETQ. CDR3 size: 14 residues. The ends were cut back, 3 bases at V and 7 bases at J, with 14 bases in the middle. CDR3 coding DNA: TGCGCCAGCAGCTACGGAAACCAAGGGCAGCCCCAGCATTTT. Protein product: CASSYGNQGQPQHF.

The genes are TRBV7-8 and TRBJ2-3; D tentatively reads TRBD1 or TRBD2 (5 bases each). The CDR3 totals 15 residues. Germline lookup yields CDR1 SGHVS and CDR2 FQNEAQ. Between the trimmed V and J ends, which lost 0 bases and 2 bases, there was a span of 9 bases. CDR3 bases: TGTGCCAGCAGCTTAGCCGGGACCTCCACAGATACGCAGTATTTT. Protein sequence: CASSLAGTSTDTQYF.

The chain recombines TRBV27 with TRBJ2-2; D is uncertain. This CDR3 has 12 residues. Germline values: CDR1 MNHEY, CDR2 SMNVEV (reference sequence). The V end was cut by 2 bases, the J end by 5 bases, with 3 bases between. The CDR3 DNA reads as TGTGCCAGCAGTTTAGTTACCGGGGAGCTGTTTTTT. It encodes CASSLVTGELFF.

This chain uses TRBV2 with TRBJ1-1; D uncertain. Germline-derived CDR1 and CDR2 are SNHLY and FYNNEI. The CDR3 runs to 11 residues. The germline V and J ends were trimmed by 4 bases and 13 bases, with 13 bases remaining between them. The CDR3 loop is CASSVRSLVFF. Written as DNA, the CDR3 is TGTGCCAGCAGTGTTCGAAGTTTAGTTTTCTTT. Filled out from reference TRBV2 and TRBJ1-1, the complete variable domain reads EPEVTQTPSHQVTQMGQEVILRCVPISNHLYFYWYRQILGQKVEFLVSFYNNEISEKSEIFDDQFSVERPDGSNFTLKIRSTKLEDSAMYFCASSVRSLVFFGQGTRLTVV.

The chain recombines TRBV18 with TRBJ2-3; TRBD1 matches 7 bases. CDR1 is KGHSH, CDR2 LQKENI, per germline. The CDR3 has 17 residues. The V gene end was trimmed by 6 bases and the J gene end by 2 bases; junction bases not matched to a gene: 14. The CDR3 sequence is CASSPLQGKIPTDTQYF. CDR3 in DNA: TGTGCCAGCTCTCCGCTACAGGGGAAGATCCCCACAGATACGCAGTATTTT.

The rearrangement uses TRBV30 and TRBJ2-3; no definite D call. Between the trimmed V and J ends, which lost 0 bases and 0 bases, there was a span of 13 bases. The CDR3 covers 16 residues. Germline CDR1 reads GTSNPN; CDR2 reads SVGIG (reference sequence). CDR3 residues: CAWSVRRVESTDTQYF. In nucleotides, the CDR3 is TGTGCCTGGAGTGTCCGCCGGGTTGAGAGCACAGATACGCAGTATTTT.

The chain uses TRBV10-1 and TRBJ2-7, with D possibly TRBD2 on 6 matching bases. CDR3 length: 15 residues. The germline gives CDR1 WNHNN, CDR2 SYGVQD (reference sequence). Trimming pared 5 bases from V and 5 bases from J, leaving 19 bases between. The CDR3 nucleotides are TGCGCCAGCAGTTCCGGGACTCAGGCCGGGGACGAGCAGTACTTC. Protein product: CASSSGTQAGDEQYF.